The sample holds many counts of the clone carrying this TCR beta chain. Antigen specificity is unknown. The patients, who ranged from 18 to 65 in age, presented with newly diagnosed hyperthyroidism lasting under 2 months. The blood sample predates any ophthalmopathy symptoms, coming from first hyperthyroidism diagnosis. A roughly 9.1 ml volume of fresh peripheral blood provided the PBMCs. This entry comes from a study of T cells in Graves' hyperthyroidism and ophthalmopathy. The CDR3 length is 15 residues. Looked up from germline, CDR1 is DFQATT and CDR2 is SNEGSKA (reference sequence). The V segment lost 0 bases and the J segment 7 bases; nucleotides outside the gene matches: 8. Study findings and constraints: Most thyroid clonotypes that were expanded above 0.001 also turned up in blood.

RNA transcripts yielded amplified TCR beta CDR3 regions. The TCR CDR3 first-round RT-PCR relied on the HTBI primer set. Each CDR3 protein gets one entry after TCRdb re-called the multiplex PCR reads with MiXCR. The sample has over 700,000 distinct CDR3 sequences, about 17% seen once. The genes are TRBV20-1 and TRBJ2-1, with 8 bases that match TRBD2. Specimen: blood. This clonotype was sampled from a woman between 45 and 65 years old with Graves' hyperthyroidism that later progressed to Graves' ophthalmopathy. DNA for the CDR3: TGCAGTGCTAGAGATTGGAGCGGGGGTAGTAATGAGCAGTTCTTC. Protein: CSARDWSGGSNEQFF.